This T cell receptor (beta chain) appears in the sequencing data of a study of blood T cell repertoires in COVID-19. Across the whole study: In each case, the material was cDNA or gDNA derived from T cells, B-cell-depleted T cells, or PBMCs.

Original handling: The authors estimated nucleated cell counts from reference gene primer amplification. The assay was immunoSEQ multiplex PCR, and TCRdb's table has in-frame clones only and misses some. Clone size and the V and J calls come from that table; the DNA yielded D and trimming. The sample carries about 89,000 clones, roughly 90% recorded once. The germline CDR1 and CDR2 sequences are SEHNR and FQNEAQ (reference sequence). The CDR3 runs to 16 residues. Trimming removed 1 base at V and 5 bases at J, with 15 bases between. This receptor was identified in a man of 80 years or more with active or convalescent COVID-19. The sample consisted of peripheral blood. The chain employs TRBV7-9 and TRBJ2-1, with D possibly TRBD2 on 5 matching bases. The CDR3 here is CASSLGRGRRNNEQFF. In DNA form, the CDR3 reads TGTGCCAGCAGCTTAGGACGGGGAAGGCGAAACAATGAGCAGTTCTTC.